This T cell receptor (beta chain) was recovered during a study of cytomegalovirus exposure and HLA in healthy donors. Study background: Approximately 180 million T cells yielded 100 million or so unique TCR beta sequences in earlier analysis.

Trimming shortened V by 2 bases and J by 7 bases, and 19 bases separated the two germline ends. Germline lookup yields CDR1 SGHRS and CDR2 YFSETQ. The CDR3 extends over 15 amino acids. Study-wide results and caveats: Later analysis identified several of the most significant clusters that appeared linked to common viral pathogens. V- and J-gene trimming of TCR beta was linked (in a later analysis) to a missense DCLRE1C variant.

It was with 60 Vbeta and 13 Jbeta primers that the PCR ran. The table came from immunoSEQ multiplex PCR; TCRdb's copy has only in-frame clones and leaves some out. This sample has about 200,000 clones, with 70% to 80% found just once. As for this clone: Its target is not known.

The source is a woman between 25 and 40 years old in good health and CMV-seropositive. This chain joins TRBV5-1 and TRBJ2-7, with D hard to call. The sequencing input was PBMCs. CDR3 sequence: CASSFNSRPRMEQYF. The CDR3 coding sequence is TGCGCCAGCAGCTTCAACTCGCGGCCACGGATGGAGCAGTACTTC.